This T cell receptor (beta chain) was identified in a study of vaccination effects on CD4 cells after COVID-19. Comments on this clone: Its specificity is unknown.

The method was immunoSEQ multiplex PCR; TCRdb's version includes in-frame clones alone and lacks a portion of them. The sample includes 45,000 to 60,000 clones, 60% to 85% seen only once; the top ten take 3% to 3.5%. V was trimmed by 2 bases and J by 5 bases, leaving 8 bases between them. Germline V gene data show CDR1 as SGHRS and CDR2 as YFSETQ. The CDR3 is 13 residues long. The culture ran for 10 days before CD4+ T cells were isolated. The chain recombines TRBV5-1 with TRBJ1-5; no clear D. Sequences were derived from CD4+ T cells from PBMCs cultured without peptide, sampled before COVID-19 vaccination. The source is a human donor who received a COVID-19 vaccine. The CDR3 DNA is TGCGCCAGCAGCTTTGGGCACGATCAGCCCCAGCATTTT. This encodes CASSFGHDQPQHF.